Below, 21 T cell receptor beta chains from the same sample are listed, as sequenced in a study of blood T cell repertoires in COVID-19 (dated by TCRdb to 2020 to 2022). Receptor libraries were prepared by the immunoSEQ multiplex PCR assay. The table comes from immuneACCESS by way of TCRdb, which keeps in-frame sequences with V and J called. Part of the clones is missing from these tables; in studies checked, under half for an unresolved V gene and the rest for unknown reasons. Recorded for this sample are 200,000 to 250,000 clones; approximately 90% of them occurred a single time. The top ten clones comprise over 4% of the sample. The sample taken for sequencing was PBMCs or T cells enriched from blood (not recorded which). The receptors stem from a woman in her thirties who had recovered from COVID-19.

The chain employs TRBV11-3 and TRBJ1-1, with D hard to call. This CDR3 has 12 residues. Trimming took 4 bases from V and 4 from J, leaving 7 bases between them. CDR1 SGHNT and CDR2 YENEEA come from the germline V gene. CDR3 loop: CASSSRFTEAFF. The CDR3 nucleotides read TGTGCCAGCAGCTCTCGGTTCACTGAAGCTTTCTTT.

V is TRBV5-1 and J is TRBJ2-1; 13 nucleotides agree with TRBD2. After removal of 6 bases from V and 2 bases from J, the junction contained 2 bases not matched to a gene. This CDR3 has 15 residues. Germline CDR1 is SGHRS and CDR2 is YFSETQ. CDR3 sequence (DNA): TGCGCCAGCACCGGGACTAGCGGGACCTACAATGAGCAGTTCTTC. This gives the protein CASTGTSGTYNEQFF. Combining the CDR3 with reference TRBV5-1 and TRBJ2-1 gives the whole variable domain KAGVTQTPRYLIKTRGQQVTLSCSPISGHRSVSWYQQTPGQGLQFLFEYFSETQRNKGNFPGRFSGRQFSNSRSEMNVSTLELGDSALYLCASTGTSGTYNEQFFGPGTRLTVL.

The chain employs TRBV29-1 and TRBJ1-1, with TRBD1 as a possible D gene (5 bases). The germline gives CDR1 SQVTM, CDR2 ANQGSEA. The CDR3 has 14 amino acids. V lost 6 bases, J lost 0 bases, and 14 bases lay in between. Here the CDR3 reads CSVGGQGVNTEAFF. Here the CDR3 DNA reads TGCAGCGTGGGGGGTCAGGGTGTGAACACTGAAGCTTTCTTT. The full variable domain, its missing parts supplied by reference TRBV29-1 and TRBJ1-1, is SAVISQKPSRDICQRGTSLTIQCQVDSQVTMMFWYRQQPGQSLTLIATANQGSEATYESGFVIDKFPISRPNLTFSTLTVSNMSPEDSSIYLCSVGGQGVNTEAFFGQGTRLTVV.

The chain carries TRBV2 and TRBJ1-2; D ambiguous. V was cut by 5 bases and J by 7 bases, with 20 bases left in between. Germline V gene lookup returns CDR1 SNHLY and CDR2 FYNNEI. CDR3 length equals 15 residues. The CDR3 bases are TGTGCCAGCAGTTGGGGAGGCGGAGTCGGGTCTGGCTACACCTTC. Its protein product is CASSWGGGVGSGYTF.

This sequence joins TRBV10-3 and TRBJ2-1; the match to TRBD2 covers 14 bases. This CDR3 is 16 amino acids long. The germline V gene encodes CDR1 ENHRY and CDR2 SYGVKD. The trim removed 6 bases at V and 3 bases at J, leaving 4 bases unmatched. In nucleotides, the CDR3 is TGTGCCATCAGGGGACTAGCGGGAGATCTCTACAATGAGCAGTTCTTC. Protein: CAIRGLAGDLYNEQFF.

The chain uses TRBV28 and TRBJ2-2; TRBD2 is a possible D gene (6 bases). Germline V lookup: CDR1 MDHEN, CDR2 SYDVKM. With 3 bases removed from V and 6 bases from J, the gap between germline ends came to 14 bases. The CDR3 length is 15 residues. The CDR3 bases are TGTGCCAGCAGTTTCACGGGAGTTGCCGCCGGGGAGCTGTTTTTT. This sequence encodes CASSFTGVAAGELFF. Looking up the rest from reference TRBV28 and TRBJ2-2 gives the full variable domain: DVKVTQSSRYLVKRTGEKVFLECVQDMDHENMFWYRQDPGLGLRLIYFSYDVKMKEKGDIPEGYSVSREKKERFSLILESASTNQTSMYLCASSFTGVAAGELFFGEGSRLTVL.

CDR3 region: CASSALAGGVYEQYF. The CDR3 nucleotides are TGTGCCAGTAGTGCCTTAGCGGGAGGAGTCTACGAGCAGTACTTC. V gene TRBV19 combines with J gene TRBJ2-7; 10 bases are shared with TRBD2. CDR1 and CDR2 (germline): LNHDA, SQIVND (reference sequence). Germline trimming cut 5 bases from V and 3 bases from J; bases unmatched to any gene: 7. The CDR3 is 15 amino acids.

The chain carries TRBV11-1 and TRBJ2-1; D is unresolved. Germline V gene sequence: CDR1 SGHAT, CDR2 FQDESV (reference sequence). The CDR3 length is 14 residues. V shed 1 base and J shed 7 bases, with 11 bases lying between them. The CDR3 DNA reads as TGTGCCAGCAGCTTAGTAACCCGCTATAATGAGCAGTTCTTC. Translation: CASSLVTRYNEQFF.

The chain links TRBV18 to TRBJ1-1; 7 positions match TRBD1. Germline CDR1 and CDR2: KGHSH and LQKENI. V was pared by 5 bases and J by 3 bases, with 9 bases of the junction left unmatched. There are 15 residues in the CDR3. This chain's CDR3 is CASSAADRSDTEAFF. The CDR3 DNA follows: TGTGCCAGCTCAGCCGCGGACAGGTCGGACACTGAAGCTTTCTTT. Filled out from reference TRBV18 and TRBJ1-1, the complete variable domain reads NAGVMQNPRHLVRRRGQEARLRCSPMKGHSHVYWYRQLPEEGLKFMVYLQKENIIDESGMPKERFSAEFPKEGPSILRIQQVVRGDSAAYFCASSAADRSDTEAFFGQGTRLTVV.

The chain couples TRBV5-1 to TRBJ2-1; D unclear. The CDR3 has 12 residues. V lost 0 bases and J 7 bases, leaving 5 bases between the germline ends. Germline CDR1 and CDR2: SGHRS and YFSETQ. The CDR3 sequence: CASSLAVNEQFF. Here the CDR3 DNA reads TGCGCCAGCAGCTTGGCCGTGAATGAGCAGTTCTTC.

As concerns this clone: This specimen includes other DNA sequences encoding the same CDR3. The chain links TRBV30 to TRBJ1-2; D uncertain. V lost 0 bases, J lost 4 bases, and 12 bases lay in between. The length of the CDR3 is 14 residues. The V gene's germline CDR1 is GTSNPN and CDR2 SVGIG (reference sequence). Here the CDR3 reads CAWSVTGLGYGYTF. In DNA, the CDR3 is TGTGCCTGGAGTGTAACCGGACTCGGCTATGGCTACACCTTC.

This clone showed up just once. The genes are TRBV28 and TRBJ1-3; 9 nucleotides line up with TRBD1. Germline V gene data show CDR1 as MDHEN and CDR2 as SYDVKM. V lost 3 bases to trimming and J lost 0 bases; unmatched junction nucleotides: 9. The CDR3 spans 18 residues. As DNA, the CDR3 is TGTGCCAGCAGTTTGCCCTCCGGGACAGGGACCTCTGGAAACACCATATATTTT. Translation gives CASSLPSGTGTSGNTIYF.

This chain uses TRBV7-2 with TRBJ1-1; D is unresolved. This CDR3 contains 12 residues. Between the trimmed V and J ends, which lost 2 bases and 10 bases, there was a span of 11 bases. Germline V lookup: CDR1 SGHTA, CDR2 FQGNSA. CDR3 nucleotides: TGTGCCAGCAGCTTAATGCCCTTGCGAGCTTTCTTT. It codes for CASSLMPLRAFF.

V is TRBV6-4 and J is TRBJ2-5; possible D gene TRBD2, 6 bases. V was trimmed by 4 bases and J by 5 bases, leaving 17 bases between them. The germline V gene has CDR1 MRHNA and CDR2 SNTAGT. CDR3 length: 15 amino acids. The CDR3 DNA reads TGTGCCAGCAGTGTCGATTACGGCGCGGGGGAGACCCAGTACTTC. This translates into CASSVDYGAGETQYF.

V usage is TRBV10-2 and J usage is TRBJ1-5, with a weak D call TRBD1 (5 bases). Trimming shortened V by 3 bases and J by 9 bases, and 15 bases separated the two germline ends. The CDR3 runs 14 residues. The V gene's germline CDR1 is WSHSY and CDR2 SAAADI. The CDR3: CASSDRRGTGPQHF. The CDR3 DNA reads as TGCGCCAGCAGTGATCGGAGGGGTACAGGGCCCCAGCATTTT.

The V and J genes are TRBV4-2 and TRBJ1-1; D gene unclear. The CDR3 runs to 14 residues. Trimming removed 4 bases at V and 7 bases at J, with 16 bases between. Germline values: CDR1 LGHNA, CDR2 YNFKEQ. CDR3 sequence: CASSLYLPGNEAFF. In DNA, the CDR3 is TGTGCCAGCAGCCTATACCTTCCGGGGAATGAAGCTTTCTTT.

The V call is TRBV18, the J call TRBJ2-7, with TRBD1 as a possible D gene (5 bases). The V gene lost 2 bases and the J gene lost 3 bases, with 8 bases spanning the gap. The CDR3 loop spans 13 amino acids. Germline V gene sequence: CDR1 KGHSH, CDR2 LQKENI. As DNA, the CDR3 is TGTGCCAGCTCACCATTAGGGGTCTACGAGCAGTACTTC. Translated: CASSPLGVYEQYF.

CDR3 coding DNA: TGTGCCAGCAGTCAACCATCATTCGGGGAGGGTCAAGGCAATGAGCAGTTCTTC. Encoded protein: CASSQPSFGEGQGNEQFF. The genes are TRBV28 and TRBJ2-1, with TRBD2 matching over 7 bases. The CDR3 loop spans 18 amino acids. The V and J ends lost 5 bases and 6 bases, in that order; junction bases with no gene match: 19. In germline, CDR1 is MDHEN, CDR2 SYDVKM.

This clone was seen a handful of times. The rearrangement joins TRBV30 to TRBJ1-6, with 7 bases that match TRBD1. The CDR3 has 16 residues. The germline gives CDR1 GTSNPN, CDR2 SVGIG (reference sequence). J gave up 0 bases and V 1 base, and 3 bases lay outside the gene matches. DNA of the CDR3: TGTGCCTGGAGTGAGGGACAGAGCTCCTATAATTCACCCCTCCACTTT. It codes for CAWSEGQSSYNSPLHF.

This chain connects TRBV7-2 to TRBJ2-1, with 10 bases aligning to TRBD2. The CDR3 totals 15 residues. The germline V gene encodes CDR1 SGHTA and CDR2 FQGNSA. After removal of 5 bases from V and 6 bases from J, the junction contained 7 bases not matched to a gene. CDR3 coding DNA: TGTGCCAGCAGCCAGTCTAGCGGGAGTCCCAATGAGCAGTTCTTC. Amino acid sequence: CASSQSSGSPNEQFF.

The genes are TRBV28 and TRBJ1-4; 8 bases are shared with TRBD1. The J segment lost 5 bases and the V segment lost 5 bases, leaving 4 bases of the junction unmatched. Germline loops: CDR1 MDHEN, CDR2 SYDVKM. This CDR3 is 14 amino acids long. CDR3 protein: CASSADRGNEKLFF. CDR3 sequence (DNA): TGTGCCAGCAGTGCCGACAGGGGCAATGAAAAACTGTTTTTT. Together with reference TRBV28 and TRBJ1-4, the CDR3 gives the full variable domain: DVKVTQSSRYLVKRTGEKVFLECVQDMDHENMFWYRQDPGLGLRLIYFSYDVKMKEKGDIPEGYSVSREKKERFSLILESASTNQTSMYLCASSADRGNEKLFFGSGTQLSVL.